One sample yielded the 18 T cell receptor beta chains listed below, sequenced in a study of blood T cell repertoires in COVID-19. Generated by immunoSEQ multiplex PCR, the TCRdb table keeps only in-frame clones and is missing some. The sample includes tens of thousands of clones, 84% of them seen just once. Sequencing was done on a sample of peripheral blood. The receptors derive from a man between 60 and 75 years old with acute or convalescent COVID-19.

The V and J genes are TRBV6-5 and TRBJ2-2, with D hard to call. This CDR3 region has 14 residues. Germline-derived CDR1 and CDR2 are MNHEY and SVGAGI. Between the trimmed V and J ends, which lost 0 bases and 7 bases, there was a span of 9 bases. CDR3 sequence reads: CASSYSISVGELFF. In DNA, the CDR3 is TGTGCCAGCAGTTACTCGATCAGTGTCGGGGAGCTGTTTTTT.

This clone came up a few times. The chain is built from TRBV7-9 and TRBJ2-7; the D is unclear. This CDR3 comprises 13 residues. Trimming took 6 bases from V and 1 from J, leaving 10 bases between them. Germline assignment: CDR1 SEHNR and CDR2 FQNEAQ (reference sequence). The CDR3 DNA reads TGTGCCAGCAGGGGCCAGCATTCCTACGAGCAGTACTTC. This encodes CASRGQHSYEQYF.

The table lists this clone with a count of one. The CDR3 is CASSKSKGQTGGPQHF. Written as DNA, the CDR3 is TGTGCCAGCAGCAAAAGTAAAGGACAGACGGGGGGACCCCAGCATTTT. The J gene is TRBJ1-5, the V gene TRBV21-1. TRBV21-1 counts as a pseudogene. This CDR3 spans 16 amino acids.

This clone was counted between two and nine times. The chain couples TRBV2 to TRBJ2-7; no definite D call. CDR3 size: 13 residues. The V end was cut by 7 bases, the J end by 2 bases, with 12 bases between. The germline gives CDR1 SNHLY, CDR2 FYNNEI. In nucleotides, the CDR3 is TGTGCCAGCAAAGGCGGAGCGACCTACGAGCAGTACTTC. Protein: CASKGGATYEQYF.

The gene calls are TRBV9 and TRBJ2-3, with D possibly being TRBD2 (5 bases). This CDR3 is built from 15 residues. V lost 4 bases and J 1 base, leaving 13 bases between the germline ends. CDR1 and CDR2 (germline): SGDLS, YYNGEE. The CDR3 protein is CASSTHPGGTDTQYF. In DNA form, the CDR3 reads TGTGCCAGCAGCACCCATCCCGGGGGCACAGATACGCAGTATTTT.

This sequence joins TRBV6-5 and TRBJ1-1, with unresolved D. Trimming took off 8 bases at V and 5 bases at J, with 9 bases between the two ends. Per the germline V gene, CDR1 is MNHEY and CDR2 is SVGAGI. This CDR3 has 11 amino acids. The CDR3 region is CASGRGTEAFF. CDR3 DNA: TGTGCCAGCGGTCGGGGAACTGAAGCTTTCTTT.

V gene TRBV6-5 combines with J gene TRBJ2-7; D is perhaps TRBD2 (5 bases). Germline V lookup: CDR1 MNHEY, CDR2 SVGAGI. This CDR3 is built from 14 residues. Trimming stripped 2 bases from V and 2 bases from J, with 10 bases between. CDR3 sequence reads: CASSYGLAPYEQYF. DNA for the CDR3: TGTGCCAGCAGTTACGGGTTAGCGCCCTACGAGCAGTACTTC.

This chain connects TRBV18 to TRBJ1-1; 9 nucleotides line up with TRBD1. V shed 4 bases and J 4 bases; nucleotides not matched to a gene: 4. This CDR3 region has 14 residues. CDR1 and CDR2 from the germline V gene are KGHSH and LQKENI. CDR3 bases: TGTGCCAGCTCACTACAGGGGGCCGGCACTGAAGCTTTCTTT. Protein sequence: CASSLQGAGTEAFF. Supplemented by reference TRBV18 and TRBJ1-1, the full variable domain reads NAGVMQNPRHLVRRRGQEARLRCSPMKGHSHVYWYRQLPEEGLKFMVYLQKENIIDESGMPKERFSAEFPKEGPSILRIQQVVRGDSAAYFCASSLQGAGTEAFFGQGTRLTVV.

The chain recombines TRBV11-2 with TRBJ1-6; 8 nucleotides line up with TRBD1. This CDR3 has 16 residues. Germline V gene lookup returns CDR1 SGHAT and CDR2 FQNNGV. The trim removed 4 bases at V and 3 bases at J, leaving 5 bases unmatched. This CDR3 is CASSSGTGFYNSPLHF. The CDR3, as DNA: TGTGCCAGCAGCTCCGGGACAGGATTCTATAATTCACCCCTCCACTTT.

This clone was observed a handful of times. This chain links TRBV3-1 (or the pseudogene TRBV3-2) with TRBJ1-1; a possible D gene is TRBD1 (6 bases). Trimming removed 0 bases from V and 8 bases from J, with 16 bases in between. CDR1 is LGHDT and CDR2 is YNNKEL in the germline V gene (reference sequence). CDR3 length equals 15 residues. As DNA, the CDR3 is TGTGCCAGCAGCCAAGAAAGGACAGCCTATCCCGAAGCTTTCTTT. This translates into CASSQERTAYPEAFF.

The V call is TRBV29-1, the J call TRBJ2-5; D call uncertain. Germline CDR1 and CDR2: SQVTM and ANQGSEA. This CDR3 spans 12 amino acids. The V and J ends lost 4 bases and 1 base respectively, with 7 bases between them. The CDR3 DNA is TGCAGCGTTGCCGGGTCCCAAGAGACCCAGTACTTC. Translated, it gives CSVAGSQETQYF.

This chain joins TRBV7-2 and TRBJ1-2, with 7 bases fitting TRBD1. Germline lookup yields CDR1 SGHTA and CDR2 FQGNSA. J gave up 6 bases and V 3 bases, and 7 bases lay outside the gene matches. The length of the CDR3 is 14 residues. CDR3 sequence (DNA): TGTGCCAGCAGCTTTAAGGCAGGGGGAGATGGCTACACCTTC. As protein: CASSFKAGGDGYTF.

The chain recombines TRBV19 with TRBJ1-5; 7 nucleotides agree with TRBD1. The J segment lost 4 bases and the V segment lost 5 bases, leaving 8 bases of the junction unmatched. CDR1 and CDR2 from the germline V gene are LNHDA and SQIVND (reference sequence). CDR3 size: 15 residues. CDR3 loop: CASSFLQGRNQPQHF. The DNA for the CDR3 is TGTGCCAGTAGTTTCTTACAGGGGCGAAATCAGCCCCAGCATTTT. Together with reference TRBV19 and TRBJ1-5, the CDR3 gives the full variable domain: DGGITQSPKYLFRKEGQNVTLSCEQNLNHDAMYWYRQDPGQGLRLIYYSQIVNDFQKGDIAEGYSVSREKKESFPLTVTSAQKNPTAFYLCASSFLQGRNQPQHFGDGTRLSIL.

The gene calls are TRBV7-2 and TRBJ1-1; TRBD1 might be the D (5 bases). V lost 5 bases and J lost 1, with 14 bases in between. The CDR3 length is 15 residues. CDR1 and CDR2 from the germline V gene are SGHTA and FQGNSA. CDR3 in amino acids: CASSVSGASNTEAFF. As DNA, the CDR3 is TGTGCCAGCAGCGTATCTGGGGCCTCGAACACTGAAGCTTTCTTT.

This rearrangement joins TRBV5-6 to TRBJ1-1; D gene ambiguous. Per germline, CDR1 SGHDT and CDR2 YYEEEE. The CDR3 extends over 14 amino acids. V lost 0 bases, J lost 1 base, and 7 bases lay in between. CDR3 sequence reads: CASSLGPENTEAFF. CDR3 coding DNA: TGTGCCAGCAGCTTGGGGCCAGAGAACACTGAAGCTTTCTTT. The variable domain in full, with the rest retrieved from reference TRBV5-6 and TRBJ1-1, is DAGVTQSPTHLIKTRGQQVTLRCSPKSGHDTVSWYQQALGQGPQFIFQYYEEEERQRGNFPDRFSGHQFPNYSSELNVNALLLGDSALYLCASSLGPENTEAFFGQGTRLTVV.

The J gene is TRBJ2-3, the V gene TRBV7-2; 10 bases line up with TRBD2. This CDR3 is built from 17 residues. The J segment lost 1 base and the V segment lost 3 bases, leaving 7 bases of the junction unmatched. In germline, CDR1 is SGHTA, CDR2 FQGNSA. The CDR3 loop is CASSLNPLAGGTDTQYF. In DNA form, the CDR3 reads TGTGCCAGCAGCTTGAACCCCCTAGCGGGGGGCACAGATACGCAGTATTTT.

This clone was seen just once. The gene calls are TRBV13 and TRBJ1-2, with D possibly being TRBD1 (6 bases). In germline, CDR1 is PRHDT, CDR2 FYEKMQ (reference sequence). This CDR3 is 15 amino acids long. The germline V and J ends were trimmed by 2 bases and 5 bases, with 15 bases remaining between them. The CDR3 sequence is CASSLRAGQGYGYTF. Written as DNA, the CDR3 is TGTGCCAGCAGCTTACGCGCAGGCCAGGGGTATGGCTACACCTTC.

Worth noting for this clone: The junction departs from the called germline gene at one end, perhaps through a read error. The chain links TRBV7-7 to TRBJ1-1, with unresolved D. CDR3 length equals 13 residues. CDR1 is SSHAT, CDR2 FNYEAQ, per germline (reference sequence). The CDR3 here is CASSSGLGTEAFF. For the CDR3, the DNA is TGTGCTAGCAGCTCAGGATTGGGCACTGAAGCTTTCTTT. The full variable domain, completed using reference TRBV7-7 and TRBJ1-1, is GAGVSQSPRYKVTKRGQDVTLRCDPISSHATLYWYQQALGQGPEFLTYFNYEAQPDKSGLPSDRFSAERPEGSISTLTIQRTEQRDSAMYRCASSSGLGTEAFFGQGTRLTVV.